Listed below are T cell receptor beta chains from one sample, sequenced in a study of blood T cell repertoires in COVID-19. Sequenced by immunoSEQ multiplex PCR; TCRdb stores in-frame clones only, minus some. Among 350,000 or so clones, approximately 89% were seen once, and the ten largest hold about 3.9%. Sequencing input: peripheral blood. These TCRs come from an older woman with COVID-19, enrolled during active disease. The CDR3 runs from the conserved cysteine through the conserved F or W. The D gene is left open where the match is weak. Clone size is not always given. Where it is, it says once, few, many or a class for expanded clones.

TRBD2,TRBV30,NA,14,TRBJ2-1,TGTGCCTGGCTGGGGACTAGGGGCTCCGGGGAGCAGTTCTTC,CAWLGTRGSGEQFF
NA,TRBV7-6,NA,13,TRBJ1-2,TGTGCCAGCAGCTTAGAAGGGCGGGATGGCTACACCTTC,CASSLEGRDGYTF
NA,TRBV18,NA,13,TRBJ1-3,TGTGCCAGCTCACCGGTCGGGAGAAACACCATATATTTT,CASSPVGRNTIYF
NA,TRBV11-2,once,16,TRBJ1-1,TGTGCCAGCAGCTCCTGGGGTGGGGGCGGCTACACTGAAGCTTTCTTT,CASSSWGGGGYTEAFF
NA,TRBV7-8,NA,17,TRBJ2-6,TGTGCCAGCAGCCGGCGCCAGGGATTTACTGGGGCCAACGTCCTGACTTTC,CASSRRQGFTGANVLTF
TRBD1,TRBV5-6,NA,15,TRBJ1-4,TGTGCCAGCACTGGTAAGAGGACAGGCTATGAAAAACTGTTTTTT,CASTGKRTGYEKLFF
NA,TRBV6-5,NA,13,TRBJ2-2,TGTGCCAGCGAAAACAGATACACCGGGGAGCTGTTTTTT,CASENRYTGELFF
NA,TRBV28,NA,15,TRBJ1-2,TGTGCCAGCAGTCCACACGGGGGTAGGCGGTATGGCTACACCTTC,CASSPHGGRRYGYTF
NA,TRBV18,NA,18,TRBJ1-1,TGTGCCAGCTCACCACGCCTCGCGGGGAAGGGATCGAACACTGAAGCTTTCTTT,CASSPRLAGKGSNTEAFF
NA,TRBV19,once,15,TRBJ2-3,TGTGCCAGTAGTGTGTCGGGACTCAACACAGATACGCAGTATTTT,CASSVSGLNTDTQYF
NA,TRBV6-6,NA,15,TRBJ1-5,TGTGCCAGCAGCATATACAGGGACGGCAATCAGCCCCAGCATTTT,CASSIYRDGNQPQHF
NA,TRBV6-6,few,15,TRBJ1-1,TGTGCCAGCAGTTACTCCTCGGGGGGCCAAGCTGAAGCTTTCTTT,CASSYSSGGQAEAFF
NA,TRBV6-5,NA,13,TRBJ1-2,TGTGCCAGCAGTTACCCGACAGGACGCGGCTACACCTTC,CASSYPTGRGYTF
NA,TRBV28,NA,16,TRBJ2-6,TGTGCCAGCAGCCCACCCGGGGGCTCTGGGGCCAACGTCCTGACTTTC,CASSPPGGSGANVLTF
NA,TRBV28,once,16,TRBJ1-5,TGTGCCAGCAGTTTCGCAGGGTTTACGAGCAATCAGCCCCAGCATTTT,CASSFAGFTSNQPQHF
NA,TRBV18,once,14,TRBJ1-4,TGTGCCAGCTCGGCCTCAGTGGAGAGTGAAAAACTGTTTTTT,CASSASVESEKLFF
NA,TRBV12-3/TRBV12-4,NA,12,TRBJ2-3,TGTGCCAGCAGTTCTAGGACAGATACGCAGTATTTT,CASSSRTDTQYF
NA,TRBV5-4,NA,14,TRBJ2-7,TGTGCCAGCAGCTTAGGGACATTCTCCTACGAGCAGTACTTC,CASSLGTFSYEQYF
NA,TRBV19,NA,15,TRBJ2-3,TGTGCCAGTAGTATTGGCAGGCCTAGCACAGATACGCAGTATTTT,CASSIGRPSTDTQYF
NA,TRBV2,NA,13,TRBJ2-7,TGTGCCAGCAGGGGCTCGGCTCCCTACGAGCAGTACTTC,CASRGSAPYEQYF
TRBD1,TRBV5-1,NA,16,TRBJ1-6,TGCGCCAGCAGCTTGGCTCAGGGGGCGTCTAATTCACCCCTCCACTTT,CASSLAQGASNSPLHF
TRBD2,TRBV11-2,NA,19,TRBJ2-3,TGTGCCAGCAGCTCGGGGTTGCTAGCGGGGGGAAATCCCACAGATACGCAGTATTTT,CASSSGLLAGGNPTDTQYF
TRBD1,TRBV7-9,NA,15,TRBJ1-4,TGTGCCAGCAGCCCAGGGACAGCAACTAATGAAAAACTGTTTTTT,CASSPGTATNEKLFF
NA,TRBV2,few,18,TRBJ2-4,TGTGCCAGCAGTGAAGACAGGGCGGCACTGGTAGCCAAAAACATTCAGTACTTC,CASSEDRAALVAKNIQYF
TRBD1,TRBV10-3,NA,16,TRBJ1-6,TGTGCCATCAGGAGTGGGACAGGGGGCCAGAATTCACCCCTCCACTTT,CAIRSGTGGQNSPLHF
TRBD1,TRBV16,NA,18,TRBJ2-4,TGTGCCAGCAGCCAAATCTTTGGACAGGGACTAGCCAAAAACATTCAGTACTTC,CASSQIFGQGLAKNIQYF
TRBD1,TRBV24-1,NA,13,TRBJ1-1,TGTGCCACCAGTGATTCCGGGACAGCTGAAGCTTTCTTT,CATSDSGTAEAFF
TRBD1,TRBV5-1,NA,16,TRBJ2-2,TGCGCCAGCAGGTTTGCAGGGGGCCCGAACACCGGGGAGCTGTTTTTT,CASRFAGGPNTGELFF
TRBD1,TRBV15,NA,15,TRBJ2-4,TGTGCCACCAGCGGCGGACAGGGGATGAGGGGCATTCAGTACTTC,CATSGGQGMRGIQYF
NA,TRBV6-5,few,13,TRBJ2-7,TGTGCCAGCAGGATGGACTCCTCCTACGAGCAGTACTTC,CASRMDSSYEQYF
NA,TRBV19,once,14,TRBJ1-6,TGTGCCAGTAATAGGGGCGACCCTAATTCACCCCTCCACTTT,CASNRGDPNSPLHF
TRBD1,TRBV6-5,NA,15,TRBJ1-2,TGTGCCAGCAGTTACCAGGGACAGGGGGCCGTAGGCTACACCTTC,CASSYQGQGAVGYTF
TRBD2,TRBV18,once,17,TRBJ2-1,TGTGCCAGCTCACGGGGCAGCGGGAGTATTAGGGGCGATGAGCAGTTCTTC,CASSRGSGSIRGDEQFF
TRBD1,TRBV25-1,NA,14,TRBJ2-7,TGTGCCAGCAGTGTCGGACAGGGAGGTTTCGAGCAGTACTTC,CASSVGQGGFEQYF
NA,TRBV28,few,14,TRBJ1-4,TGTGCCAGCCGCAGGGGTGCAACTAATGAAAAACTGTTTTTT,CASRRGATNEKLFF
NA,TRBV12-3/TRBV12-4,NA,13,TRBJ2-7,TGTGCCAGCAGTTTGAGGAGATCCTACGAGCAGTACTTC,CASSLRRSYEQYF
NA,TRBV25-1,NA,15,TRBJ1-6,TGTGCCAGCAGTACGGCAGGGGTGCGTAGTTCACCCCTCCACTTT,CASSTAGVRSSPLHF
TRBD1,TRBV5-4,NA,15,TRBJ1-1,TGTGCCAGCAGCTCCCGGACAGGGGGCGACACTGAAGCTTTCTTT,CASSSRTGGDTEAFF
NA,TRBV30,NA,13,TRBJ1-5,TGTGCCTGGAGCTTAAACTCTGATCAGCCCCAGCATTTT,CAWSLNSDQPQHF
NA,TRBV7-9,few,13,TRBJ1-1,TGTGCCAGCAGCCCGGAGGGACGGGGAGAAGCTTTCTTT,CASSPEGRGEAFF
TRBD1,TRBV5-8,NA,17,TRBJ1-2,TGTGCCAGCAGCTTGGTTCTAGGGGGCGCGAGGAACTATGGCTACACCTTC,CASSLVLGGARNYGYTF
NA,TRBV29-1,NA,12,TRBJ2-3,TGCAGCGTTGAAGAACGACGGGACTTAGCCCTTTTT,CSVEERRDLALF
TRBD1,TRBV5-6,NA,12,TRBJ1-2,TGTGCCAGCAGCGCAGACAGGGGCGGCTACACCTTC,CASSADRGGYTF
TRBD1,TRBV28,NA,13,TRBJ1-2,TGTGCCAGCAGTTCCCAGGGGGCGCTTGGCTACACCTTC,CASSSQGALGYTF
NA,TRBV5-1,NA,13,TRBJ1-2,TGCGCCAGCAGCTTGGGGACAGAGGATGGCTACACCTTC,CASSLGTEDGYTF
NA,TRBV20-1,NA,11,TRBJ1-2,TGCAGTGCTATTCCTGGGGGCGGCTACACCTTC,CSAIPGGGYTF
NA,TRBV5-1,NA,13,TRBJ2-7,TGCGCCAGCAGCTTGGTGTCAGACTACGAGCAGTACTTC,CASSLVSDYEQYF
TRBD1,TRBV10-3,NA,17,TRBJ1-2,TGTGCCATCAGTGAGAATTTAGGGGGACAGGGTTTCTCTGGCTACACCTTC,CAISENLGGQGFSGYTF
NA,TRBV4-2,NA,14,TRBJ1-1,TGTGCCAGCAGCCAAATCCAGGGGACACCTGAAGCTTTCTTT,CASSQIQGTPEAFF
TRBD1,TRBV19,NA,17,TRBJ1-2,TGTGCCAGTGATACGAAGGACAGGGCGAGGGCCGGCTATGGCTACACCTTC,CASDTKDRARAGYGYTF
TRBD1,TRBV9,NA,14,TRBJ1-5,TGTGCCAGCAGCGAGACAGGGATGGATCAGCCCCAGCATTTT,CASSETGMDQPQHF
NA,TRBV6-1,NA,13,TRBJ2-7,TGTGCCAGCAGTGAGGGACTGAACTACGAGCAGTACTTC,CASSEGLNYEQYF
NA,TRBV24-1,NA,13,TRBJ2-1,TGTGCCACCAGTGATGGGGGGTATAATGAGCAGTTCTTC,CATSDGGYNEQFF
NA,TRBV25-1,few,12,TRBJ2-5,TGTGCCAGCTCGGACAGTCAAGAGACCCAGTACTTC,CASSDSQETQYF
NA,TRBV15,NA,12,TRBJ1-1,TGTGCCACCAGCAGAGGGGGGGGTACAGCTTTCTTT,CATSRGGGTAFF
NA,TRBV18,NA,15,TRBJ1-5,TGTGCCAGCTCACCAACGGGTAAGAGCAATCAGCCCCAGCATTTT,CASSPTGKSNQPQHF
TRBD1,TRBV7-9,NA,15,TRBJ1-5,TGTGCCAGCAGCTTAGCCGGACAGGCGCGGCAGCCCCAGCATTTT,CASSLAGQARQPQHF
NA,TRBV2,NA,15,TRBJ2-5,TGTGCCAGCAGTGAAGACGTAGGAGGTGAGGAGACCCAGTACTTC,CASSEDVGGEETQYF
NA,TRBV6-6,once,15,TRBJ2-1,TGTGCCAGCAGTTACTCCGGCCAGGGAAACGATGAGCAGTTCTTC,CASSYSGQGNDEQFF
TRBD2,TRBV29-1,NA,16,TRBJ2-7,TGCAGCGTTGGGGTACTAGCGGGGGACTTCTCCTACGAGCAGTACTTC,CSVGVLAGDFSYEQYF